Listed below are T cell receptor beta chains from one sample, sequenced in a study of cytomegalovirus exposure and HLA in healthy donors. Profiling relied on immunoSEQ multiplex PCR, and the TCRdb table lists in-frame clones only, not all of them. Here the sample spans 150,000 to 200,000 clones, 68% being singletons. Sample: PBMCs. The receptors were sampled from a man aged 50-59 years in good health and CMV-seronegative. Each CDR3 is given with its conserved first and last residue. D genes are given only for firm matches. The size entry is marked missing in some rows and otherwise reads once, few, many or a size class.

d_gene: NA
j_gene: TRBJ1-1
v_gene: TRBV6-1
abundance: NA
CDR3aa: CASRDRNTEAFF
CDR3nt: TGTGCCAGCAGAGACAGGAACACTGAAGCTTTCTTT

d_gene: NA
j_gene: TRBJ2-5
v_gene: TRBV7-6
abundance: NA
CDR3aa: CASRMSGLGTQYF
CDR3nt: TGTGCCAGCAGGATGAGCGGATTGGGGACCCAGTACTTC

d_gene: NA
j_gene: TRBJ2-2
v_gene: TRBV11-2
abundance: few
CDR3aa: CASSLSRGMRTTGELFF
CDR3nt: TGTGCCAGCAGCTTAAGCCGAGGGATGCGAACCACCGGGGAGCTGTTTTTT

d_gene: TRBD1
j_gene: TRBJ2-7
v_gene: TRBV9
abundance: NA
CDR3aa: CASSVGSGQGSYEQYF
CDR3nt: TGTGCCAGCAGCGTAGGAAGCGGACAGGGATCGTACGAGCAGTACTTC

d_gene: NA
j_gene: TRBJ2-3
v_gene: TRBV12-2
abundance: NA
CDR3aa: CASRQLAVRSTDTQYF
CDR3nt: TGTGCAAGTCGCCAACTAGCGGTGCGAAGCACAGATACGCAGTATTTT

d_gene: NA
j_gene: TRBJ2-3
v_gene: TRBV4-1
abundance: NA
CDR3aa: CASSKIGTSTDTQYF
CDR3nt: TGCGCCAGCAGCAAAATAGGGACTAGCACAGATACGCAGTATTTT

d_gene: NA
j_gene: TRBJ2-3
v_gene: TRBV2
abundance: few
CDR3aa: CASNLGLLYTQYF
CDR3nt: TGTGCCAGCAATCTGGGACTTCTATATACGCAGTATTTT

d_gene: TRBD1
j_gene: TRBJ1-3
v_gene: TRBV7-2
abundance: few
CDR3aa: CASSPRGPSGNTIYF
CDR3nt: TGTGCCAGCAGCCCAAGGGGGCCCTCTGGAAACACCATATATTTT

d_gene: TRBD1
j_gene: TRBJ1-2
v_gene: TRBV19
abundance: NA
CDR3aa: CASSIGRTRGQVVDGYTF
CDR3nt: TGTGCCAGTAGTATCGGCAGAACGAGGGGACAGGTGGTGGATGGCTACACCTTC

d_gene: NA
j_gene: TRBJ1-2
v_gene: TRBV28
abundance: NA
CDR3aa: CASSTNYGYTF
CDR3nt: TGTGCCAGCAGTACAAACTATGGCTACACCTTC

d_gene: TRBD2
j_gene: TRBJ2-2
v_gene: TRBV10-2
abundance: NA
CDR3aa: CASRLAGGPGELFF
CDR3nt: TGCGCCAGCAGACTAGCGGGGGGGCCCGGGGAGCTGTTTTTT

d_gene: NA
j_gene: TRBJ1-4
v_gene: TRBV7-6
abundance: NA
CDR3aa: CASSNPLAGSNEKLFF
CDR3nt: TGTGCCAGCAGCAACCCGCTCGCGGGGTCTAATGAAAAACTGTTTTTT

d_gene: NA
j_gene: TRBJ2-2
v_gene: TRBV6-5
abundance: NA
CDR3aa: CASSYGSQGRTGELFF
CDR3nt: TGTGCCAGCAGTTACGGCTCTCAGGGTAGGACCGGGGAGCTGTTTTTT

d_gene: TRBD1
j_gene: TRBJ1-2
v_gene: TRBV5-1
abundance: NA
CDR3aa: CASSLNTGTGGADGYTF
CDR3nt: TGCGCCAGCAGCTTGAATACCGGGACAGGGGGCGCTGATGGCTACACCTTC

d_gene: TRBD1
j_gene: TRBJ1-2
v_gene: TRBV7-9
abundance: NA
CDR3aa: CASSFTGEDGYTF
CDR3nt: TGTGCCAGCAGCTTTACAGGGGAGGATGGCTACACCTTC

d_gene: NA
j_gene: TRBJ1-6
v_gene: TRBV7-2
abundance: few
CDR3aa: CASSLGTGTLNSPLHF
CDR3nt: TGTGCCAGCAGCTTAGGTACAGGGACACTGAATTCACCCCTCCACTTT

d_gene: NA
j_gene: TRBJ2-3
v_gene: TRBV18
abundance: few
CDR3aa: CASSITLTGPTDTQYF
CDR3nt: TGTGCCAGCTCAATCACTCTTACAGGGCCAACAGATACGCAGTATTTT

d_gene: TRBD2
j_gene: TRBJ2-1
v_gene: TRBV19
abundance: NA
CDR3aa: CATATSGGANEQFF
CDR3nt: TGTGCCACCGCGACTAGCGGGGGGGCTAATGAGCAGTTCTTC

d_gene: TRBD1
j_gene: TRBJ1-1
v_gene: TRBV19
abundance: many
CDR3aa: CASTPTGYTEAFF
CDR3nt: TGTGCCAGTACCCCGACAGGGTACACTGAAGCTTTCTTT

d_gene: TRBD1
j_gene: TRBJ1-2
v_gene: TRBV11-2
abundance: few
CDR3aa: CASSLGDSSNYGYTF
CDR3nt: TGTGCCAGCAGCTTGGGGGACAGCAGTAACTATGGCTACACCTTC

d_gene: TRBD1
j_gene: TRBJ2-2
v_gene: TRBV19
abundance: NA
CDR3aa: CASRPTGGKTGELFF
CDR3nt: TGTGCCAGTAGGCCGACAGGGGGCAAAACCGGGGAGCTGTTTTTT

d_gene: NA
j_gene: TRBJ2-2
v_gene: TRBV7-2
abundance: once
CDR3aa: CASSLVPGSRDTGELFF
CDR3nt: TGTGCCAGCAGCTTAGTTCCGGGGTCCCGCGATACCGGGGAGCTGTTTTTT

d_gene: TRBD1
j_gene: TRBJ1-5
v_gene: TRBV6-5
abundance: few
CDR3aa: CASSSGTGVRPQHF
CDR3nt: TGTGCCAGCAGCTCCGGGACAGGGGTTCGGCCCCAGCATTTT

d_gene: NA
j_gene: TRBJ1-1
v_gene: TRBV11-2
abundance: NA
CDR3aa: CASNVGRLGSTEAFF
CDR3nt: TGTGCCAGCAACGTAGGGAGATTGGGGAGTACTGAAGCTTTCTTT

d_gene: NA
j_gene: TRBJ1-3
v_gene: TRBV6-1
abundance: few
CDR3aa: CASIPNQAGNTIYF
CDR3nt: TGTGCCAGCATTCCTAATCAGGCTGGAAACACCATATATTTT

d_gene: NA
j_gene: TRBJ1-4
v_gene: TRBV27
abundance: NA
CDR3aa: CASSLEGTTNEKLFF
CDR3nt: TGTGCCAGCAGTTTGGAGGGTACAACTAATGAAAAACTGTTTTTT

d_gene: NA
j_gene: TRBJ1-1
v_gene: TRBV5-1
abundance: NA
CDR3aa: CASSPDLGTEAFF
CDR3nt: TGCGCCAGCAGTCCGGACTTAGGCACTGAAGCTTTCTTT

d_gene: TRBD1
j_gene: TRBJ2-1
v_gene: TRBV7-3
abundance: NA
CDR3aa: CASSLQGAEGEQFF
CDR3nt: TGTGCCAGCAGCCTTCAGGGGGCAGAGGGTGAGCAGTTCTTC

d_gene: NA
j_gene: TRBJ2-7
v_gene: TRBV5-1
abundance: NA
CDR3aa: CASSTPQSSYEQYF
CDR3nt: TGCGCCAGCAGCACCCCACAGAGCTCCTACGAGCAGTACTTC